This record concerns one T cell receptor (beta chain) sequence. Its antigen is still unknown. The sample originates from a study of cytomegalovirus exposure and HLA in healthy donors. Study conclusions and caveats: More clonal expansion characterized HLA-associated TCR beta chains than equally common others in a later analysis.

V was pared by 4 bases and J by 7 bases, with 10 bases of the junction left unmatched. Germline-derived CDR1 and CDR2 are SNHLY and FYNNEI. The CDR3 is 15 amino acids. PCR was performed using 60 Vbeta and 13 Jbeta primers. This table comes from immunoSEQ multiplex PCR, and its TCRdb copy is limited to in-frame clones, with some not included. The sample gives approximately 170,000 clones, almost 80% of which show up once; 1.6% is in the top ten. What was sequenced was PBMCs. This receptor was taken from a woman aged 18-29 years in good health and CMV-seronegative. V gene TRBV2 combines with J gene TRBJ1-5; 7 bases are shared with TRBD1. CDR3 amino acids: CASSGNRGGRQPQHF. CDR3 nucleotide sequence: TGTGCCAGCAGTGGAAACAGGGGCGGCAGGCAGCCCCAGCATTTT.